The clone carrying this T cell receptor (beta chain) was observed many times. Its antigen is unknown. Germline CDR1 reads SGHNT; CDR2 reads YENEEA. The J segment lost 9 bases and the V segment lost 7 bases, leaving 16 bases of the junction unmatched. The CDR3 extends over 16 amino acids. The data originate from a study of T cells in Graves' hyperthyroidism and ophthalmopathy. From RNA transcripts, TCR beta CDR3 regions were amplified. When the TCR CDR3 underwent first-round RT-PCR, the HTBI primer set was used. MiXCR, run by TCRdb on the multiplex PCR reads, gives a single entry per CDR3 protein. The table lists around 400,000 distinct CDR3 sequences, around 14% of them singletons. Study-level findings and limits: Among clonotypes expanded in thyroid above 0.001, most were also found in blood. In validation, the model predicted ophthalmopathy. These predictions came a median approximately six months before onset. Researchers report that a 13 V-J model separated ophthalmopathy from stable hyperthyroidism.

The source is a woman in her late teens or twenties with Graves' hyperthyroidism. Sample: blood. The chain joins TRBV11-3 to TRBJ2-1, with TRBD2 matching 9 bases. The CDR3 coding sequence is TGTGCCAGCACCTCCCAGGGCGGGGGGGCCCTTGGTGAGCAGTTCTTC. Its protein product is CASTSQGGGALGEQFF.